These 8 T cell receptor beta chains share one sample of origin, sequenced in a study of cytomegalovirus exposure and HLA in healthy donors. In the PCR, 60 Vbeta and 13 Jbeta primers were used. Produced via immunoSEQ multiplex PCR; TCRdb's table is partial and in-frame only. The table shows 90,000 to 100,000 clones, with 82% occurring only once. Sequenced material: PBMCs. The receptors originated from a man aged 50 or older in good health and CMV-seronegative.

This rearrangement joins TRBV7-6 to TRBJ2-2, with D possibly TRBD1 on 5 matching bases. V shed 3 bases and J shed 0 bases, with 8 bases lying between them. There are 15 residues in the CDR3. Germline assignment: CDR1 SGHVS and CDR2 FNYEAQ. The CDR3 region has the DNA TGTGCCAGCAGCTTGACAGTTTCGAACACCGGGGAGCTGTTTTTT. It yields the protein CASSLTVSNTGELFF.

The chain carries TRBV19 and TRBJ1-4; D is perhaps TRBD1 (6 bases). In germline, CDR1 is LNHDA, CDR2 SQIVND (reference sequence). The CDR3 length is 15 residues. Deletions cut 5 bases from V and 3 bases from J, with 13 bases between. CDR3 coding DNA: TGTGCCAGTAGTTCCGTACAGGGACCTAATGAAAAACTGTTTTTT. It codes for CASSSVQGPNEKLFF.

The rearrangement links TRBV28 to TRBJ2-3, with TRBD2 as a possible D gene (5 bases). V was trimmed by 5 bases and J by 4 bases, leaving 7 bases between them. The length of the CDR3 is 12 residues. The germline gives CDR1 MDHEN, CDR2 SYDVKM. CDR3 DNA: TGTGCCAGCAGTCGGGGATCAGATACGCAGTATTTT. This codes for CASSRGSDTQYF.

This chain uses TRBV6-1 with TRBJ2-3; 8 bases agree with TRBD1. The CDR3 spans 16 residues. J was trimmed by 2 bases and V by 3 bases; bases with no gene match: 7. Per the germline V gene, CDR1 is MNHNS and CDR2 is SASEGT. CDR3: CASSDPGQVPTDTQYF. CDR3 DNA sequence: TGTGCCAGCAGTGATCCGGGACAGGTCCCCACAGATACGCAGTATTTT.

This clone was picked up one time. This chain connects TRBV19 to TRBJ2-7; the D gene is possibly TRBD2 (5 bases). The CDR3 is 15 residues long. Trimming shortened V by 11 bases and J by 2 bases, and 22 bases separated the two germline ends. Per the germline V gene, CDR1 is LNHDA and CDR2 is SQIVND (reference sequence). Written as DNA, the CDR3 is TGTGCCGTCGGGTCCGGAGGAGCGGTCGCCTACGAGCAGTACTTC. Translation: CAVGSGGAVAYEQYF.

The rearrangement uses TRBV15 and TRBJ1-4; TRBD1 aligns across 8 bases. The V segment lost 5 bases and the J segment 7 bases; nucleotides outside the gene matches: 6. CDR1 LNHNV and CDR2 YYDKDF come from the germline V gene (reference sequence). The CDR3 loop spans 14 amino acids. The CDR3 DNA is TGTGCCACCAGCCTTTCTGGGACAGGTGAAAAACTGTTTTTT. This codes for CATSLSGTGEKLFF.

The chain's CDR3 is CASRPDRGNSPLHF. CDR3 coding DNA: TGTGCCAGCAGGCCTGACAGGGGTAATTCACCCCTCCACTTT. The rearrangement uses TRBV27 and TRBJ1-6; 8 nucleotides match TRBD1. Trimming removed 6 bases from V and 6 bases from J; junction bases left unmatched: 4. This CDR3 comprises 14 residues. Germline V gene data show CDR1 as MNHEY and CDR2 as SMNVEV (reference sequence).

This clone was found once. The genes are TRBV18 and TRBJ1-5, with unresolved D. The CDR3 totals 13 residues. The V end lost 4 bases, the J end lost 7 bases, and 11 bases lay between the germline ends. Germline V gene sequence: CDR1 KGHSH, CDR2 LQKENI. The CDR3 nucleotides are TGTGCCAGCTCACAACAGACCCTCCAGCCCCAGCATTTT. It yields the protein CASSQQTLQPQHF.